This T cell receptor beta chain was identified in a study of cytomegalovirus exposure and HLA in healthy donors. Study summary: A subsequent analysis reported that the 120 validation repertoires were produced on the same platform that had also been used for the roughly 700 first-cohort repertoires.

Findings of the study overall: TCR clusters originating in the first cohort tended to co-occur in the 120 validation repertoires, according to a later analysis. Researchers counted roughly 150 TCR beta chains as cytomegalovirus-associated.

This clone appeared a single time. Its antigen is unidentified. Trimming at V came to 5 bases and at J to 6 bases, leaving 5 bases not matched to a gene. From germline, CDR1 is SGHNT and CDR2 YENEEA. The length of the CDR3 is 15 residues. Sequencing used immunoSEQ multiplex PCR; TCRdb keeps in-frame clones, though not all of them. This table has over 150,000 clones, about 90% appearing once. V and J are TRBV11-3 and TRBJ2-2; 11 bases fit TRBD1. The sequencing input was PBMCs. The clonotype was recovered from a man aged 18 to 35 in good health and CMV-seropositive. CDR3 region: CASSADRGLSGELFF. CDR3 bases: TGTGCCAGCAGCGCGGACAGGGGGCTGTCCGGGGAGCTGTTTTTT.